Following are 25 T cell receptor beta chains from one sample sequenced in a study of shared clonotypes between healthy human individuals. Sequenced by immunoSEQ multiplex PCR; TCRdb stores in-frame clones only, minus some. The table lists some 360,000 clones, less than 75% of them singletons, with 10% in the top ten. Sequences were obtained from memory CD4+ T cells sorted from blood. As to subset: CD45RA-negative fraction. The receptors were gathered from a man aged 25 to 45 in good health.

The chain employs TRBV6-8 and TRBJ2-7; 7 nucleotides agree with TRBD2. In germline, CDR1 is MNHGY, CDR2 SAAAGT. Trimming at V came to 7 bases and at J to 7 bases, leaving 16 bases not matched to a gene. There are 15 residues in the CDR3. This CDR3 reads CASTAGDVLWREQYF. CDR3 DNA: TGTGCCAGCACGGCGGGAGACGTTCTTTGGAGGGAGCAGTACTTC.

Only a few counts were recorded for this clone. The V call is TRBV12-5, the J call TRBJ2-7; D perhaps matches TRBD1 (5 bases). CDR3 length: 13 amino acids. V lost 4 bases and J lost 0, with 7 bases in between. CDR1 is LGHNT and CDR2 is FRNRAP in the germline V gene. CDR3 bases: TGTGCTAGTGGTTACACAGGCTCCTACGAGCAGTACTTC. The encoded protein is CASGYTGSYEQYF. The whole variable domain, remainder taken from reference TRBV12-5 and TRBJ2-7, is DARVTQTPRHKVTEMGQEVTMRCQPILGHNTVFWYRQTMMQGLELLAYFRNRAPLDDSGMPKDRFSAEMPDATLATLKIQPSEPRDSAVYFCASGYTGSYEQYFGPGTRLTVT.

The chain combines TRBV11-2 with TRBJ2-7; D may correspond to TRBD1 or TRBD2 (7 bases each). The CDR3 spans 13 residues. The V end was cut by 4 bases, the J end by 12 bases, with 19 bases between. Looked up from germline, CDR1 is SGHAT and CDR2 is FQNNGV. The CDR3 reads CASSSGTMGQRYF. The CDR3 bases are TGTGCCAGCAGCTCCGGGACTATGGGACAGCGGTACTTC.

The chain recombines TRBV5-4 with TRBJ1-5, with D unresolved. The CDR3 totals 12 residues. CDR1 and CDR2 (germline): SGHNT, YYREEE (reference sequence). Trimming took 4 bases from V and 3 from J, leaving 5 bases between them. CDR3 coding DNA: TGTGCCAGCAGCCTTGACAATCAGCCCCAGCATTTT. Amino acid sequence: CASSLDNQPQHF.

This clone showed up just once. This chain joins TRBV10-3 and TRBJ1-1; D is unclear. This CDR3 is built from 13 residues. Germline V gene data show CDR1 as ENHRY and CDR2 as SYGVKD. Trimming shortened V by 2 bases and J by 7 bases, and 11 bases separated the two germline ends. Written as DNA, the CDR3 is TGTGCCATCAGTGAGCCCTCGAGGATTGAAGCTTTCTTT. Translating gives CAISEPSRIEAFF.

This rearrangement joins TRBV5-1 to TRBJ2-1; D is possibly TRBD1 (6 bases). The CDR3 runs 16 residues. Trimming took off 0 bases at V and 7 bases at J, with 17 bases between the two ends. The V gene's germline CDR1 is SGHRS and CDR2 YFSETQ. The CDR3 protein is CASSLEVGRGGNEQFF. Written as DNA, the CDR3 is TGCGCCAGCAGCTTGGAGGTAGGCAGGGGCGGAAATGAGCAGTTCTTC. Drawing the rest from reference TRBV5-1 and TRBJ2-1, the complete variable domain is KAGVTQTPRYLIKTRGQQVTLSCSPISGHRSVSWYQQTPGQGLQFLFEYFSETQRNKGNFPGRFSGRQFSNSRSEMNVSTLELGDSALYLCASSLEVGRGGNEQFFGPGTRLTVL.

The CDR3 spells CASSATPSPNQPQHF. As DNA, the CDR3 is TGTGCCAGCAGTGCTACTCCTAGCCCAAATCAGCCCCAGCATTTT. The chain joins TRBV2 to TRBJ1-5; D unclear. V lost 4 bases to trimming and J lost 4 bases, with 14 bases between them. Germline CDR1 SNHLY, CDR2 FYNNEI. CDR3 length: 15 residues.

V and J are TRBV29-1 and TRBJ2-2; perhaps TRBD1 as D (6 bases). With 5 bases removed from V and 2 bases from J, the gap between germline ends came to 12 bases. CDR3 length: 14 amino acids. Germline assignment: CDR1 SQVTM and CDR2 ANQGSEA. CDR3 in amino acids: CSVIRDTNTGELFF. The DNA of the CDR3 is TGCAGCGTTATTAGGGACACCAACACCGGGGAGCTGTTTTTT.

CDR3 amino acids: CASRSKKGGLPEAFF. CDR3 in DNA: TGTGCAAGTCGCTCTAAAAAAGGGGGGCTGCCTGAAGCTTTCTTT. The rearrangement links TRBV12-2 to TRBJ1-1. TRBV12-2 is assigned pseudogene status. The CDR3 sequence is 15 residues long.

The rearrangement joins TRBV9 to TRBJ2-1; 11 bases are shared with TRBD2. The CDR3 is made up of 14 amino acids. Germline lookup yields CDR1 SGDLS and CDR2 YYNGEE. With 3 bases clipped from V and 6 bases from J, the junction kept 2 bases outside the gene matches. CDR3 protein: CASSGLAGFNEQFF. The CDR3 nucleotides read TGTGCCAGCAGCGGACTAGCGGGATTCAATGAGCAGTTCTTC.

The chain uses TRBV28 and TRBJ1-2; D is uncertain. The V end was cut by 1 base, the J end by 2 bases, with 8 bases between. Germline assignment: CDR1 MDHEN and CDR2 SYDVKM. The CDR3 totals 14 residues. The CDR3 sequence: CASSLFARNYGYTF. The CDR3 DNA reads as TGTGCCAGCAGTTTATTCGCCAGAAACTATGGCTACACCTTC.

Points on this clone: Other DNA sequences in the same sample also yield this CDR3. CDR3 coding DNA: TGCGCCAGCAGCTTGGGGGTCCAAGAGACCCAGTACTTC. It encodes CASSLGVQETQYF. This chain links TRBV5-1 with TRBJ2-5, with D uncertain. V lost 0 bases and J lost 1, with 4 bases in between. This CDR3 spans 13 amino acids. Germline V gives CDR1 SGHRS, CDR2 YFSETQ.

The rearrangement uses TRBV19 and TRBJ2-7; possible D gene TRBD1, 5 bases. Germline V gives CDR1 LNHDA, CDR2 SQIVND (reference sequence). Trimming removed 3 bases from V and 5 bases from J, with 8 bases in between. CDR3 size: 12 residues. The CDR3 bases are TGTGCCAGTAGTATGGGGCGCCACGAGCAGTACTTC. This gives the protein CASSMGRHEQYF. Combining the CDR3 with reference TRBV19 and TRBJ2-7 gives the whole variable domain DGGITQSPKYLFRKEGQNVTLSCEQNLNHDAMYWYRQDPGQGLRLIYYSQIVNDFQKGDIAEGYSVSREKKESFPLTVTSAQKNPTAFYLCASSMGRHEQYFGPGTRLTVT.

This clone showed up just once. This chain links TRBV25-1 with TRBJ2-1, with D tentatively TRBD1 or TRBD2 (5 bases each). Germline loops: CDR1 MGHDK, CDR2 SYGVNS. V lost 5 bases to trimming and J lost 1 base, with 15 bases between them. The CDR3 consists of 16 residues. The CDR3 region is CASSFSRDGSYNEQFF. The CDR3 bases are TGTGCCAGCAGTTTCTCCCGGGACGGATCCTACAATGAGCAGTTCTTC.

The V call is TRBV28, the J call TRBJ2-2; maybe TRBD1 (6 bases). Looked up from germline, CDR1 is MDHEN and CDR2 is SYDVKM. The CDR3 contains 14 residues. Trimming cost V 5 bases and J 6 bases, with 13 bases left between them. CDR3: CASSILNRAGELFF. CDR3 DNA: TGTGCCAGCAGTATCCTGAACAGGGCCGGGGAGCTGTTTTTT.

This chain joins TRBV5-8 and TRBJ2-7; D gene ambiguous. Germline CDR1 is SGHTS and CDR2 is YDEGEE. Trimming pared 2 bases from V and 2 bases from J, leaving 14 bases between. The CDR3 loop spans 15 amino acids. The CDR3 DNA reads as TGTGCCAGCAGCTTCTGGGGTTTACGAGCCTACGAGCAGTACTTC. Its protein is CASSFWGLRAYEQYF.

V and J are TRBV7-2 and TRBJ2-1; 8 nucleotides align to TRBD2. Unmatched junction bases numbered 7, after V lost 5 bases and J lost 4 bases. Germline V lookup: CDR1 SGHTA, CDR2 FQGNSA. CDR3 size: 15 residues. The DNA of the CDR3 is TGTGCCAGCAGCGGGAGCGGGAGTGATTACAATGAGCAGTTCTTC. Translating gives CASSGSGSDYNEQFF.

The V gene is TRBV2, the J gene TRBJ2-1; D is uncertain. V lost 9 bases to trimming and J lost 0 bases, with 12 bases between them. Per germline, CDR1 SNHLY and CDR2 FYNNEI. The length of the CDR3 is 14 residues. Here the CDR3 reads CASGVESSYNEQFF. CDR3 nucleotide sequence: TGTGCCAGTGGGGTAGAGAGCTCCTACAATGAGCAGTTCTTC.

This clone has just a few counts. The rearrangement uses TRBV11-2 and TRBJ2-2; no reliable D call. This CDR3 comprises 14 residues. The germline V and J ends were trimmed by 7 bases and 4 bases, with 13 bases remaining between them. Per germline, CDR1 SGHAT and CDR2 FQNNGV. CDR3 region: CASTRSSITGELFF. The CDR3 nucleotides read TGTGCCAGCACTCGGTCTTCAATCACCGGGGAGCTGTTTTTT.

This chain joins TRBV9 and TRBJ2-7, with D uncertain. Germline assignment: CDR1 SGDLS and CDR2 YYNGEE. The CDR3 is 13 residues long. V was shortened by 3 bases and J by 0 bases, with 7 bases between the two germline ends. CDR3 bases: TGTGCCAGCAGCGGGGCCAGCTCCTACGAGCAGTACTTC. Its translation: CASSGASSYEQYF. The full variable domain, with the rest looked up from reference TRBV9 and TRBJ2-7, is DSGVTQTPKHLITATGQRVTLRCSPRSGDLSVYWYQQSLDQGLQFLIQYYNGEERAKGNILERFSAQQFPDLHSELNLSSLELGDSALYFCASSGASSYEQYFGPGTRLTVT.

This clone appeared once. The chain uses TRBV11-2 and TRBJ2-3; no definite D call. This CDR3 has 16 residues. Germline CDR1 and CDR2: SGHAT and FQNNGV. V lost 6 bases and J lost 1, with 17 bases in between. CDR3 residues: CASSFNPLGGTDTQYF. The CDR3 DNA sequence: TGTGCCAGCAGTTTTAATCCCTTGGGTGGCACAGATACGCAGTATTTT.

Remarks on this clone: One end of the junction fails to match germline, which may point to a read error. V is TRBV28 and J is TRBJ1-4; D unclear. Germline-derived CDR1 and CDR2 are MDHEN and SYDVKM. The CDR3 runs 17 residues. The CDR3 protein is CAGSLFMRGSIGEKLFF. The CDR3 DNA reads as TGTGCCGGCAGTTTATTCATGCGTGGGAGTATAGGCGAAAAACTGTTTTTT.

This clone was seen a handful of times. This rearrangement joins TRBV10-2 to TRBJ2-1; 9 bases are shared with TRBD2. V lost 4 bases to trimming and J lost 9 bases; unmatched junction nucleotides: 10. The CDR3 totals 15 residues. Germline CDR1 reads WSHSY; CDR2 reads SAAADI. The CDR3 region has the DNA TGCGCCAGCAGTGCATTAGCGGGAGATCGGGGTGAGCAGTTCTTC. The encoded protein is CASSALAGDRGEQFF.

This clone is a singleton in its sample. The genes are TRBV28 and TRBJ2-7, with 12 bases aligning to TRBD2. Germline values: CDR1 MDHEN, CDR2 SYDVKM. The junction had 2 bases not matched to a gene; V was cut back by 8 bases and J by 0 bases. The CDR3 length is 14 residues. CDR3 in DNA: TGTGCCAGCCGGACTAGCGGGGCCTCCTACGAGCAGTACTTC. It yields the protein CASRTSGASYEQYF.

The V gene is TRBV5-1, the J gene TRBJ1-1; TRBD1 matches at 8 bases. Losses at the gene ends were 3 bases for V and 0 bases for J; bases not matched to a gene: 4. Germline-derived CDR1 and CDR2 are SGHRS and YFSETQ. The CDR3 is 15 amino acids. CDR3 coding DNA: TGCGCCAGCAGCTCTATGGGACAGGTGAACACTGAAGCTTTCTTT. Amino acid sequence: CASSSMGQVNTEAFF.